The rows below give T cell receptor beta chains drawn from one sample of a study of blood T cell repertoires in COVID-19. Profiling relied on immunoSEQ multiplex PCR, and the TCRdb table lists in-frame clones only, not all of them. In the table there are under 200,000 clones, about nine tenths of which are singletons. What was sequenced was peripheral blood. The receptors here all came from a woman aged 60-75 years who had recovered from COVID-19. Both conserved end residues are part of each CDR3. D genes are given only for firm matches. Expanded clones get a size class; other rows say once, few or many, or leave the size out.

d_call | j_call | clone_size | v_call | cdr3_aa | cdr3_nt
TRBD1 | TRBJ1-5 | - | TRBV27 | CPRLGTVNQPQHF | TGTCCTAGACTAGGGACAGTCAATCAGCCCCAGCATTTT
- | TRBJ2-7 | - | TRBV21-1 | CASSKEASRRQGLPVKEQYF | TGTGCCAGCAGCAAAGAAGCCTCCCGGAGACAGGGTCTCCCCGTGAAGGAGCAGTACTTC
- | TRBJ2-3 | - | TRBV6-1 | CASSEALFGRATDTQYF | TGTGCCAGCAGTGAAGCATTATTCGGCAGGGCCACAGATACGCAGTATTTT
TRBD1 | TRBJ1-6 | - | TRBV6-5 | CASSYSRGINSPLHF | TGTGCCAGCAGTTACTCCAGGGGGATAAATTCACCCCTCCACTTT
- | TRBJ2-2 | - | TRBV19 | CASSIASDTGELFF | TGTGCCAGTAGTATCGCTAGCGACACCGGGGAGCTGTTTTTT
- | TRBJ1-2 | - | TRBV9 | CASSVAAGLGNYGYTF | TGTGCCAGCAGCGTAGCTGCGGGGTTAGGTAACTATGGCTACACCTTC
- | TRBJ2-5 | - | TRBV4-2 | CASSQAGTTEETQYF | TGTGCCAGCAGCCAGGCCGGGACAACAGAAGAGACCCAGTACTTC
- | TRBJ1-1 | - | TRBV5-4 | CASSSVSVAMAEAFF | TGTGCCAGCAGCAGCGTAAGTGTGGCTATGGCTGAAGCTTTCTTT
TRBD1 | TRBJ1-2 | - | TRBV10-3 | CAISVNPGTGFDYTF | TGTGCCATCAGTGTTAACCCCGGGACAGGGTTCGACTACACCTTC
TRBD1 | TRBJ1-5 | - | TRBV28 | CASSMDRGYQPQHF | TGTGCCAGCAGTATGGACAGGGGATATCAGCCCCAGCATTTT
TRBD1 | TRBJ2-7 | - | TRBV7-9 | CASLDREGYEQYF | TGTGCCAGCTTAGACAGGGAAGGCTACGAGCAGTACTTC
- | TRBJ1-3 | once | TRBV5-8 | CASSLALRASGNTIYF | TGTGCCAGCAGCTTGGCCTTGAGGGCGTCTGGAAACACCATATATTTT
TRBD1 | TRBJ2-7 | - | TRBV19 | CASSHRGPRSYEQYF | TGTGCCAGCTCCCACAGGGGGCCCCGCTCCTACGAGCAGTACTTC
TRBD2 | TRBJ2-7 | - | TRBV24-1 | CATSDSGSAGYEQYF | TGTGCCACCAGTGATTCCGGATCAGCGGGGTACGAGCAGTACTTC
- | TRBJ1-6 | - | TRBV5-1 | CASSLDRVSYNSPLHF | TGCGCCAGCAGCCTAGACAGAGTCTCCTATAATTCACCCCTCCACTTT
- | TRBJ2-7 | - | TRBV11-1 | CASSLEGGDYEQYF | TGTGCCAGCAGCTTAGAGGGGGGGGACTACGAGCAGTACTTC
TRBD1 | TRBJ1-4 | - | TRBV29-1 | CSVEGTGDNEKLFF | TGCAGCGTTGAAGGGACAGGGGATAATGAAAAACTGTTTTTT
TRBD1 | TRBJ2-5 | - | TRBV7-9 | CASSGGQGPQETQYF | TGTGCCAGCAGCGGCGGACAGGGGCCTCAAGAGACCCAGTACTTC
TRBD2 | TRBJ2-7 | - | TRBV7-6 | CASSPGISGGPSSYEQYF | TGTGCCAGCAGCCCTGGGATTAGCGGGGGGCCGAGCTCCTACGAGCAGTACTTC
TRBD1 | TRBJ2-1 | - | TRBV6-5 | CASTIGQGRAEQFF | TGTGCCAGCACCATCGGACAGGGGAGAGCTGAGCAGTTCTTC
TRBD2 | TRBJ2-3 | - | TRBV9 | CASSVDVAGGGTDTQYF | TGTGCCAGCAGCGTAGACGTAGCGGGGGGTGGTACAGATACGCAGTATTTT
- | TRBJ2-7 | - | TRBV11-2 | CASSWNEGGYYEQYF | TGTGCCAGCAGCTGGAACGAGGGTGGGTACTACGAGCAGTACTTC
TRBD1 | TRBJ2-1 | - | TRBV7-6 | CASSSWTGGDEQFF | TGTGCCAGCAGCTCTTGGACAGGGGGCGATGAGCAGTTCTTC
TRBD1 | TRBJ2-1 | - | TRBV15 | CATSWDRVRNEQFF | TGTGCCACCAGCTGGGACAGGGTGCGGAATGAGCAGTTCTTC
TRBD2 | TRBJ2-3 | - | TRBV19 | CASKRWAGGTDTQYF | TGTGCCAGTAAGCGTTGGGCGGGGGGCACAGATACGCAGTATTTT
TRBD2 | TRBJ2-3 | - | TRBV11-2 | CASSSWVAGGTDTQYF | TGTGCCAGCAGCTCGTGGGTAGCGGGGGGAACAGATACGCAGTATTTT
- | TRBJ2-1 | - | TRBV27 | CASTPEGLGEQFF | TGTGCCAGCACCCCGGAGGGTTTGGGTGAGCAGTTCTTC
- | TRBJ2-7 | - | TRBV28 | CASSVSPGGFSYEQYF | TGTGCCAGCAGTGTATCCCCCGGCGGTTTTTCCTACGAGCAGTACTTC
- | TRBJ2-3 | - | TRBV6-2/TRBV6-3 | CASSTVSVGIDTQYF | TGTGCCAGCAGTACCGTGTCGGTTGGTATAGATACGCAGTATTTT
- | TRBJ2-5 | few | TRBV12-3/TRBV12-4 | CASSFHAEETQYF | TGTGCCAGCAGTTTCCATGCGGAAGAGACCCAGTACTTC
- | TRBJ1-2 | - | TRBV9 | CASSKTGQLYRYYGYTF | TGTGCCAGCAGCAAGACAGGCCAACTCTACCGTTACTATGGCTACACCTTC
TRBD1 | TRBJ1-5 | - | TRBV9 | CASSEQGADQPQHF | TGTGCCAGCAGCGAGCAGGGGGCTGATCAGCCCCAGCATTTT
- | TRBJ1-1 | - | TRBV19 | CASNGMNTEAFF | TGTGCCAGTAACGGGATGAACACTGAAGCTTTCTTT
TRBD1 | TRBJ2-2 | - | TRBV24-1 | CATGSSGQANTGELFF | TGTGCCACCGGTTCCTCCGGACAGGCGAACACCGGGGAGCTGTTTTTT
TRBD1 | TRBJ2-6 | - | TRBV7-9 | CASSLDRGASSGANVLTF | TGTGCCAGCAGCTTAGACAGGGGGGCTAGCTCTGGGGCCAACGTCCTGACTTTC
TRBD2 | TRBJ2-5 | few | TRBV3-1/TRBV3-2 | CASSQGGASGVSTQYF | TGTGCCAGCAGCCAAGGCGGGGCTAGCGGGGTTTCGACCCAGTACTTC
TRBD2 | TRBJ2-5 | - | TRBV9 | CASSPRGSGGETQYF | TGTGCCAGCAGCCCCCGCGGTAGCGGGGGTGAGACCCAGTACTTC
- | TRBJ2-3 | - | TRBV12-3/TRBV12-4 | CASSYTGTDTQYF | TGTGCCAGCAGTTATACAGGGACAGATACGCAGTATTTT
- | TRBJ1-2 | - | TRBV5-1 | CASSPDPVGGGYTF | TGCGCCAGCAGCCCAGACCCTGTCGGGGGTGGCTACACCTTC
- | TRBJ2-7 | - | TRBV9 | CASSGENRVEQYF | TGTGCCAGCAGCGGCGAAAACAGGGTAGAGCAGTACTTC
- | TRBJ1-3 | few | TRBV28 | CASSQGQGNTIYF | TGTGCCAGCAGCCAGGGGCAGGGAAACACCATATATTTT
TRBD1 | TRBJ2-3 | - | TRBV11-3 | CASSLSGTGVGTDTQYF | TGTGCCAGCAGCTTAAGCGGGACAGGGGTGGGCACAGATACGCAGTATTTT
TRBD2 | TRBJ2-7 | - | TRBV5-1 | CASTPGTSGPDGEQYF | TGCGCCAGCACCCCGGGGACTAGCGGGCCGGACGGCGAGCAGTACTTC
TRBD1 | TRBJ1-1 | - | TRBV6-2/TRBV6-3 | CASSSAGTGRTEAFF | TGTGCCAGCAGTTCCGCCGGGACAGGGAGAACTGAAGCTTTCTTT
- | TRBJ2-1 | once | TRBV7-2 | CASSLATGSSGSQFF | TGTGCCAGCAGCTTAGCGACCGGGAGTAGCGGATCCCAGTTCTTC
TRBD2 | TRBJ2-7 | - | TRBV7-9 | CASITGGSSSYEQYF | TGTGCCAGCATCACGGGGGGGTCCAGCTCCTACGAGCAGTACTTC
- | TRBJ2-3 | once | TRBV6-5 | CASSYTQNTDTQYF | TGTGCCAGCAGTTACACCCAAAACACCGATACGCAGTATTTT
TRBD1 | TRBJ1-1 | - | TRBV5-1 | CASSLGTGIEAFF | TGCGCCAGCAGCTTGGGGACAGGGATTGAAGCTTTCTTT
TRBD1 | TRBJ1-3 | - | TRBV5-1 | CASSHRQGASGNTIYF | TGCGCCAGCAGCCACCGACAGGGCGCCTCTGGAAACACCATATATTTT
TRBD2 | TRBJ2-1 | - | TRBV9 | CASSVGLAISSYNEQFF | TGTGCCAGCAGCGTAGGACTAGCGATTAGCTCCTACAATGAGCAGTTCTTC
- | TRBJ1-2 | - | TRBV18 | CASSPPSEAGGYTF | TGTGCCAGCTCACCACCGAGCGAGGCGGGAGGCTACACCTTC
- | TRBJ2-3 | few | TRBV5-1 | CASSLSGREHTQYF | TGCGCCAGCAGCTTGTCAGGTCGCGAGCATACGCAGTATTTT
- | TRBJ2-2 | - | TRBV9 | CASSLNTGELFF | TGTGCCAGCAGCCTGAACACCGGGGAGCTGTTTTTT
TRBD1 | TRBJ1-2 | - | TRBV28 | CASSFEGALGYTF | TGTGCCAGCAGTTTTGAGGGGGCGCTAGGCTACACCTTC
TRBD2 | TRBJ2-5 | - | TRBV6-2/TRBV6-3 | CASSPGASGGAGETQYF | TGTGCCAGCAGCCCTGGCGCTAGCGGGGGGGCCGGAGAGACCCAGTACTTC
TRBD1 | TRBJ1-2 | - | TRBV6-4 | CASSDSGQGNYGYTF | TGTGCCAGCAGTGACTCAGGACAGGGGAACTATGGCTACACCTTC
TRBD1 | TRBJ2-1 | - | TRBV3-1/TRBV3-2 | CASSPRDRYNEQFF | TGTGCCAGCAGCCCCCGGGACAGATACAATGAGCAGTTCTTC
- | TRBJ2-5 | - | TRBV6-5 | CASSGQPQETQYF | TGTGCCAGTTCTGGACAGCCCCAAGAGACCCAGTACTTC